This is a list of T cell receptor beta chains from one sample in a study of blood T cell repertoires in COVID-19. Clones were read by immunoSEQ multiplex PCR, and TCRdb kept only the in-frame ones, dropping some. Among just under 350,000 clones listed, around nine tenths were seen once. The sequencing input was peripheral blood. These receptors were taken from a woman aged 18 to 35 who had recovered from COVID-19. The CDR3 runs from the conserved cysteine through the conserved F or W. The order of the fields is V gene, D gene, clone size, J gene, CDR3 protein, CDR3 DNA. The D gene is left open where the match is weak. Clone size is not always given. Where it is, it says once, few, many or a class for expanded clones.

v_call: TRBV19; d_call: NA; clone_size: NA; j_call: TRBJ1-4; cdr3_aa: CASSANRVVSEKLFF; cdr3_nt: TGTGCCAGTAGTGCTAACAGGGTCGTTAGTGAAAAACTGTTTTTT
v_call: TRBV24-1; d_call: TRBD1; clone_size: NA; j_call: TRBJ2-3; cdr3_aa: CATRGLQKQGFTDTQYF; cdr3_nt: TGTGCCACCAGAGGATTACAAAAACAGGGGTTCACAGATACGCAGTATTTT
v_call: TRBV6-5; d_call: NA; clone_size: NA; j_call: TRBJ2-3; cdr3_aa: CASSYQRAPTDTQYF; cdr3_nt: TGTGCCAGCAGTTACCAGCGGGCCCCAACAGATACGCAGTATTTT
v_call: TRBV20-1; d_call: NA; clone_size: NA; j_call: TRBJ1-5; cdr3_aa: CSASEGDFNQPQHF; cdr3_nt: TGCAGTGCTAGTGAAGGGGACTTCAATCAGCCCCAGCATTTT
v_call: TRBV5-4; d_call: TRBD2; clone_size: NA; j_call: TRBJ2-3; cdr3_aa: CASSSHLLAGEGDTQYF; cdr3_nt: TGTGCCAGCAGTTCTCACTTACTAGCGGGAGAGGGAGATACGCAGTATTTT
v_call: TRBV27; d_call: NA; clone_size: NA; j_call: TRBJ2-4; cdr3_aa: CASRANIRGAKNIQYF; cdr3_nt: TGTGCCAGCAGGGCAAACATCCGGGGGGCCAAAAACATTCAGTACTTC
v_call: TRBV27; d_call: TRBD1; clone_size: NA; j_call: TRBJ1-5; cdr3_aa: CASSDLRGTQAQPQHF; cdr3_nt: TGTGCCAGCAGCGACCTCAGGGGGACCCAGGCTCAGCCCCAGCATTTT
v_call: TRBV6-2/TRBV6-3; d_call: TRBD1; clone_size: NA; j_call: TRBJ1-1; cdr3_aa: CASSLGTARNTEAFF; cdr3_nt: TGTGCCAGCAGCCTGGGGACAGCCAGGAACACTGAAGCTTTCTTT
v_call: TRBV19; d_call: TRBD2; clone_size: NA; j_call: TRBJ2-1; cdr3_aa: CASSIGITSGGYNEQFF; cdr3_nt: TGTGCCAGTAGTATAGGGATAACTAGCGGGGGGTACAATGAGCAGTTCTTC
v_call: TRBV29-1; d_call: TRBD1; clone_size: NA; j_call: TRBJ1-1; cdr3_aa: CSGGQGDTEAFF; cdr3_nt: TGCAGCGGGGGACAGGGGGACACTGAAGCTTTCTTT
v_call: TRBV5-1; d_call: NA; clone_size: NA; j_call: TRBJ2-3; cdr3_aa: CASSLETPRGTQYF; cdr3_nt: TGCGCCAGCAGCTTGGAGACCCCGCGCGGGACGCAGTATTTT
v_call: TRBV25-1; d_call: NA; clone_size: NA; j_call: TRBJ1-2; cdr3_aa: CASSASGFNGYTF; cdr3_nt: TGTGCCAGCAGTGCTTCAGGGTTTAATGGCTACACCTTC
v_call: TRBV7-2; d_call: TRBD2; clone_size: NA; j_call: TRBJ2-1; cdr3_aa: CASSSYSGTEQFF; cdr3_nt: TGTGCCAGCAGCTCCTATAGCGGGACTGAGCAGTTCTTC
v_call: TRBV7-9; d_call: NA; clone_size: NA; j_call: TRBJ2-2; cdr3_aa: CASSLGTLNTGELFF; cdr3_nt: TGTGCCAGCAGCTTAGGGACACTGAACACCGGGGAGCTGTTTTTT
v_call: TRBV3-1/TRBV3-2; d_call: NA; clone_size: NA; j_call: TRBJ2-1; cdr3_aa: CASSQDRESYNEQFF; cdr3_nt: TGTGCCAGCAGCCAAGACCGGGAGTCCTACAATGAGCAGTTCTTC
v_call: TRBV5-5; d_call: NA; clone_size: NA; j_call: TRBJ2-5; cdr3_aa: CASSKKAGEGETQYF; cdr3_nt: TGTGCCAGCAGCAAAAAGGCAGGGGAGGGAGAGACCCAGTACTTC
v_call: TRBV18; d_call: NA; clone_size: NA; j_call: TRBJ1-4; cdr3_aa: CASSLRQDSREKLFF; cdr3_nt: TGTGCCAGCTCACTCCGACAGGATAGTCGAGAAAAACTGTTTTTT
v_call: TRBV9; d_call: NA; clone_size: NA; j_call: TRBJ1-5; cdr3_aa: CASSVGRGADQPQHF; cdr3_nt: TGTGCCAGCAGCGTAGGCAGGGGCGCGGATCAGCCCCAGCATTTT
v_call: TRBV4-1; d_call: NA; clone_size: NA; j_call: TRBJ1-6; cdr3_aa: CASSQSVTVSSYNSPLHF; cdr3_nt: TGCGCCAGCAGCCAATCGGTGACAGTGAGCTCCTATAATTCACCCCTCCACTTT
v_call: TRBV6-7; d_call: NA; clone_size: NA; j_call: TRBJ2-5; cdr3_aa: CASSYSKLRETQYF; cdr3_nt: TGTGCCAGCAGTTACTCGAAGCTCCGAGAGACCCAGTACTTC
v_call: TRBV3-1/TRBV3-2; d_call: NA; clone_size: NA; j_call: TRBJ1-6; cdr3_aa: CAGRRGRTPHSPLHF; cdr3_nt: TGTGCCGGTAGGAGGGGCCGGACGCCGCATTCACCCCTCCACTTT
v_call: TRBV19; d_call: TRBD1; clone_size: NA; j_call: TRBJ2-5; cdr3_aa: CASSPGAGGAGETQYF; cdr3_nt: TGTGCCAGTAGTCCGGGGGCAGGGGGCGCGGGAGAGACCCAGTACTTC
v_call: TRBV11-3; d_call: TRBD2; clone_size: NA; j_call: TRBJ2-1; cdr3_aa: CASSPPGGSSYNEQFF; cdr3_nt: TGTGCCAGCAGCCCACCCGGCGGGAGCTCCTACAATGAGCAGTTCTTC
v_call: TRBV29-1; d_call: TRBD2; clone_size: NA; j_call: TRBJ2-3; cdr3_aa: CSVAISGRTDTQYF; cdr3_nt: TGCAGCGTTGCTATTAGCGGGAGAACAGATACGCAGTATTTT
v_call: TRBV3-1/TRBV3-2; d_call: TRBD1; clone_size: once; j_call: TRBJ1-6; cdr3_aa: CASSRTGYNSPLHF; cdr3_nt: TGTGCCAGCAGCCGGACAGGATATAATTCACCCCTCCACTTT
v_call: TRBV11-2; d_call: NA; clone_size: NA; j_call: TRBJ2-3; cdr3_aa: CASSTTLLTQYF; cdr3_nt: TGTGCCAGCAGCACCACCCTACTCACGCAGTATTTT
v_call: TRBV7-9; d_call: TRBD2; clone_size: NA; j_call: TRBJ2-1; cdr3_aa: CASSTTSGRSYEQFF; cdr3_nt: TGTGCCAGCAGCACGACTAGCGGGAGGAGTTATGAGCAGTTCTTC
v_call: TRBV11-2; d_call: NA; clone_size: NA; j_call: TRBJ2-1; cdr3_aa: CASSFWGGLADNEQFF; cdr3_nt: TGTGCCAGCAGCTTCTGGGGGGGGCTAGCGGACAATGAGCAGTTCTTC
v_call: TRBV13; d_call: NA; clone_size: once; j_call: TRBJ2-2; cdr3_aa: CASSITSTGELFF; cdr3_nt: TGTGCCAGCAGCATCACTAGCACCGGGGAGCTGTTTTTT
v_call: TRBV6-4; d_call: NA; clone_size: NA; j_call: TRBJ2-5; cdr3_aa: CASSEEGGQETQYF; cdr3_nt: TGTGCCAGCAGTGAAGAGGGAGGACAAGAGACCCAGTACTTC
v_call: TRBV7-2; d_call: NA; clone_size: NA; j_call: TRBJ1-1; cdr3_aa: CASSLVTGTEAFF; cdr3_nt: TGTGCCAGCAGCTTAGTCACAGGGACTGAAGCTTTCTTT
v_call: TRBV4-3; d_call: NA; clone_size: NA; j_call: TRBJ1-2; cdr3_aa: CASSQGVGGTSNYGYTF; cdr3_nt: TGCGCCAGCAGCCAGGGCGTGGGGGGGACCTCTAACTATGGCTACACCTTC
v_call: TRBV11-3; d_call: NA; clone_size: NA; j_call: TRBJ2-2; cdr3_aa: CASSLGGLNTGELFF; cdr3_nt: TGTGCCAGCAGCTTAGGCGGATTGAACACCGGGGAGCTGTTTTTT
v_call: TRBV11-2; d_call: NA; clone_size: NA; j_call: TRBJ2-1; cdr3_aa: CASSLTRLNEQFF; cdr3_nt: TGTGCCAGCAGCCTTACGCGGTTGAATGAGCAGTTCTTC
v_call: TRBV24-1; d_call: TRBD1; clone_size: NA; j_call: TRBJ1-2; cdr3_aa: CATSPTGEKSYGYTF; cdr3_nt: TGTGCCACCAGCCCAACAGGGGAGAAGTCCTATGGCTACACCTTC
v_call: TRBV6-5; d_call: NA; clone_size: NA; j_call: TRBJ1-2; cdr3_aa: CASSPGTTYGYTF; cdr3_nt: TGTGCCAGCAGTCCCGGGACAACGTATGGCTACACCTTC
v_call: TRBV7-9; d_call: NA; clone_size: NA; j_call: TRBJ2-3; cdr3_aa: CASSPNLLRADTQYF; cdr3_nt: TGTGCCAGCAGCCCAAACTTGCTCCGGGCAGATACGCAGTATTTT
v_call: TRBV7-2; d_call: TRBD2; clone_size: NA; j_call: TRBJ2-3; cdr3_aa: CASSLFGREWSDTQYF; cdr3_nt: TGTGCCAGCAGCTTATTTGGGCGGGAGTGGTCGGATACGCAGTATTTT
v_call: TRBV10-3; d_call: TRBD2; clone_size: NA; j_call: TRBJ2-1; cdr3_aa: CAISELSSGLYNEQFF; cdr3_nt: TGTGCCATCAGTGAGTTGTCTAGCGGACTTTACAATGAGCAGTTCTTC
v_call: TRBV6-2/TRBV6-3; d_call: TRBD1; clone_size: once; j_call: TRBJ2-5; cdr3_aa: CASSSTGVGTQYF; cdr3_nt: TGTGCCAGCAGTTCGACAGGGGTCGGGACCCAGTACTTC
v_call: TRBV12-3/TRBV12-4; d_call: NA; clone_size: NA; j_call: TRBJ1-5; cdr3_aa: CASRQGRQPQHF; cdr3_nt: TGTGCCAGCAGACAGGGTCGTCAGCCCCAGCATTTT
v_call: TRBV10-3; d_call: NA; clone_size: few; j_call: TRBJ2-1; cdr3_aa: CASSLGNEQFF; cdr3_nt: TGTGCCAGCAGCCTAGGCAATGAGCAGTTCTTC
v_call: TRBV14; d_call: NA; clone_size: NA; j_call: TRBJ1-1; cdr3_aa: CASSQVRTGGTEAFF; cdr3_nt: TGTGCCAGCAGCCAAGTGAGGACGGGGGGCACTGAAGCTTTCTTT
v_call: TRBV23-1; d_call: NA; clone_size: NA; j_call: TRBJ2-3; cdr3_aa: CASSQERSCTDTQYF; cdr3_nt: TGCGCCAGCAGTCAAGAGAGGTCCTGCACAGATACGCAGTATTTT
v_call: TRBV18; d_call: NA; clone_size: NA; j_call: TRBJ2-2; cdr3_aa: CASSFDITNTGELFF; cdr3_nt: TGTGCCAGCTCCTTTGACATTACGAACACCGGGGAGCTGTTTTTT
v_call: TRBV9; d_call: NA; clone_size: NA; j_call: TRBJ2-1; cdr3_aa: CASSPGDSGYGYNEQFF; cdr3_nt: TGTGCCAGCAGCCCGGGGGACTCGGGGTATGGCTACAATGAGCAGTTCTTC